This T cell receptor beta chain was recorded in a study of T cell responses to AZD1222 COVID-19 vaccine (dated by TCRdb to about 2021). In terms of the full investigation: TCR sequencing was performed for more than 230 trial participants, of whom 200 to 220 were given two doses of AZD1222 and approximately 25 were given two doses of MenACWY control vaccine. Enrollment into the trials was organized by age into subgroups of 18-55, 56-69 and 70-plus years, and those subgroups contained around 150, 28 and 57 TCR-sequenced participants, respectively. Overall results and qualifications from the work: Epitopes outside the regions mutated in the B.1.351 and B.1.1.7 variants were reportedly recognized by nearly half of the unique spike-specific TCRs. Conclusions about previously exposed vaccinees were limited because only a handful of AZD1222 recipients were SARS-CoV-2 seropositive at baseline. Vaccine-associated CD4 TCRs spanned the whole spike protein, with dominant responses in regions 160-218 and 743-854. In the small 56-69-year group, the increase in depth fell short of significance, most likely because of low power. Most participants were white British and females outnumbered males, and the authors suggested that clonal diversity may have been underestimated. Because no day 14 peak-response samples were available, repertoires were characterized only after the peak T cell response. After two AZD1222 doses, both the breadth and the depth of spike-specific TCRs were significantly higher than at day 0 and than in MenACWY recipients.

From the germline V gene (reference sequence), CDR1 is SEHNR and CDR2 is FQNEAQ. From its cysteine to its phenylalanine, the CDR3 spans 16 amino acids. The retained sequence is limited to the CDR3, 48 bases, with the frame set at the first base. The V end loses 5 bases and the J end loses 0 bases, and a stretch of 16 bases separates them. This clone was seen a handful of times. The target of this receptor is not known. The sample holds no much larger clone one base away, and base qualities are not on file. The CDR3 regions of human TCRbeta chains were subjected to immunosequencing. The paper's processing steps were these. Repertoire TCRs were matched against a reference library of SARS-CoV-2-specific TCRs generated with the MIRA antigen-specificity platform. Breadth was defined as the fraction of unique TCRs that were SARS-CoV-2-associated. Depth was defined as the fraction of total T cells that were SARS-CoV-2-associated. Each spike-specific TCR was assigned to its reactive spike region and to a CD4 or CD8 class using the MIRA data. Log10-transformed breadth and depth values were compared by one-way ANOVA with Sidak's multiple comparisons tests. Drawn from immuneACCESS, this table holds only the in-frame rearrangements with V and J called that TCRdb kept. Clones are partly lost; checked studies trace under half to an unresolved V gene and leave the rest unexplained. V and J calls and clone size are as listed in that table; D and trimming were resolved from the DNA. The table for this sample lists fewer than 120,000 clones; around 90% of them were counted only once. The ten largest clones take up about 16% of the sample.

The intended sense of this specimen's time point label: about 28 days (+/-7) after the second vaccine dose. AZD1222 recipients whose second dose came at about 4 weeks and those whose second dose came at about 12 weeks were combined into one group, since spike-specific TCR depth and breadth did not differ between the two schedules. Vaccinee samples were obtained from the UK trials COV001 and COV002, which included a single-blind randomized controlled phase 2/3 trial of AZD1222 (ChAdOx1 nCoV-19) in healthy adults. Trial participant PBMC samples were collected at day 0 and day 28 after the second dose for TCRbeta chain sequencing.

In this chain, TRBV7-9 is recombined with TRBJ1-2, and TRBD1 may be the D gene, going by 6 matching bases. The sample in question was peripheral blood, obtained 28 days after the second AZD1222 dose. The receptor was derived from an adult who received the AZD1222 COVID-19 vaccine. CDR3 loop: CASSPDRKYTNYGYTF. The nucleotide sequence is given as TGTGCCAGCAGCCCGGACAGAAAGTACACTAACTATGGCTACACCTTC.